These 30 T cell receptor beta chains were sequenced from one sample in a study of blood T cells in healthy people across ages. Using a J-beta primer mix together with a sample-barcoded 5' primer, a second PCR was run for roughly 7 to 12 cycles. One entry per CDR3 protein, called by TCRdb with MiXCR from the 5' RACE reads. This table has 1,800,000 or so distinct CDR3 sequences, roughly 43% appearing once. Sequences were obtained from blood. These receptors originate from a human donor in good health.

This clonotype was counted between two and nine times. The rearrangement links TRBV7-2 to TRBJ1-1; D gene ambiguous. The CDR3 contains 16 residues. V was shortened by 2 bases and J by 2 bases, with 15 bases between the two germline ends. The V gene's germline CDR1 is SGHTA and CDR2 FQGNSA. The CDR3 region has the DNA TGTGCCAGCAGCTTATATGCCGGGCAGCCTAACACTGAAGCTTTCTTT. Encoded protein: CASSLYAGQPNTEAFF.

The rearrangement joins TRBV6-6 to TRBJ2-7; tentative D call: TRBD1 (6 bases). V gave up 6 bases and J gave up 12 bases, with 21 bases separating them. The CDR3 contains 13 residues. In germline, CDR1 is MNHNY, CDR2 SVGAGI (reference sequence). In DNA, the CDR3 is TGTGCCAGCAGGGGATGGAAGGGGGAGACCCGGTACTTC. Translated: CASRGWKGETRYF.

V and J are TRBV7-2 and TRBJ1-2; D remains unclear. Trimming stripped 5 bases from V and 6 bases from J, with 13 bases between. The V gene's germline CDR1 is SGHTA and CDR2 FQGNSA. This CDR3 is 13 amino acids long. The CDR3 coding sequence is TGTGCCAGCAGCCCCTCTCGGGAGGATGGCTACACCTTC. Amino acid sequence: CASSPSREDGYTF.

V usage is TRBV20-1 and J usage is TRBJ2-3; perhaps TRBD1 as D (5 bases). The germline V gene has CDR1 DFQATT and CDR2 SNEGSKA (reference sequence). CDR3 length: 13 residues. Trimming took off 5 bases at V and 2 bases at J, with 11 bases between the two ends. The CDR3 reads CSAVKGVTDTQYF. CDR3 DNA: TGCAGTGCTGTTAAAGGGGTCACAGATACGCAGTATTTT.

This clonotype was observed a handful of times. The J gene is TRBJ2-1, the V gene TRBV12-3 or TRBV12-4; 7 bases map to TRBD1. The CDR3 consists of 15 residues. V was clipped by 2 bases and J by 6 bases; unmatched bases: 7. In DNA form, the CDR3 reads TGTGCCAGCAGTTTACGGCAGGGGGATATCAATGAGCAGTTCTTC. Encoded protein: CASSLRQGDINEQFF.

The chain combines TRBV5-1 with TRBJ2-3; maybe TRBD2 (5 bases). Germline values: CDR1 SGHRS, CDR2 YFSETQ. Trimming took off 1 base at V and 4 bases at J, with 13 bases between the two ends. This CDR3 spans 15 amino acids. CDR3 coding DNA: TGCGCCAGCAGCTTGACGGGAACCATCGCAGATACGCAGTATTTT. Translating gives CASSLTGTIADTQYF.

The genes are TRBV7-9 and TRBJ1-1, with a tentative D call TRBD1 (6 bases). V gave up 3 bases and J gave up 6 bases, with 17 bases separating them. Germline V gene sequence: CDR1 SEHNR, CDR2 FQNEAQ (reference sequence). The CDR3 runs to 15 residues. As DNA, the CDR3 is TGTGCCAGCAGCTTCAGAAGGAGGGGGGATGCTGAAGCTTTCTTT. Amino acids: CASSFRRRGDAEAFF. The whole variable domain, remainder taken from reference TRBV7-9 and TRBJ1-1, is DTGVSQNPRHKITKRGQNVTFRCDPISEHNRLYWYRQTLGQGPEFLTYFQNEAQLEKSRLLSDRFSAERPKGSFSTLEIQRTEQGDSAMYLCASSFRRRGDAEAFFGQGTRLTVV.

The chain links TRBV7-2 to TRBJ1-2; TRBD1 is a possible D gene (5 bases). CDR3 length equals 14 residues. Trimming pared 0 bases from V and 4 bases from J, leaving 9 bases between. The germline V gene has CDR1 SGHTA and CDR2 FQGNSA. CDR3: CASSLAGDPYGYTF. The CDR3 DNA follows: TGTGCCAGCAGCTTAGCAGGGGACCCCTATGGCTACACCTTC. Based on the CDR3 plus reference TRBV7-2 and TRBJ1-2, the full variable domain is GAGVSQSPSNKVTEKGKDVELRCDPISGHTALYWYRQSLGQGLEFLIYFQGNSAPDKSGLPSDRFSAERTGGSVSTLTIQRTQQEDSAVYLCASSLAGDPYGYTFGSGTRLTVV.

The table lists this clonotype with a few counts. Written as DNA, the CDR3 is TGTGCCAGCAGCCAGGGCACACAGTCCTCCTACGAGCAGTACTTC. Encoded protein: CASSQGTQSSYEQYF. The chain carries TRBV3-1 and TRBJ2-7; D remains ambiguous. The V end lost 3 bases, the J end lost 0 bases, and 12 bases lay between the germline ends. CDR3 size: 15 residues. Looked up from germline, CDR1 is LGHDT and CDR2 is YNNKEL (reference sequence).

The chain uses TRBV20-1 and TRBJ2-5, with TRBD2 as a possible D gene (7 bases). The germline CDR1 and CDR2 sequences are DFQATT and SNEGSKA (reference sequence). The CDR3 covers 15 residues. V was pared by 5 bases and J by 5 bases, with 21 bases between. CDR3 protein: CSAPLGGGAWETQYF. The CDR3 DNA reads as TGCAGTGCTCCCCTTGGAGGGGGGGCCTGGGAGACCCAGTACTTC.

V gene TRBV3-1 combines with J gene TRBJ2-7, with 8 bases that match TRBD2. CDR3 length: 15 amino acids. The V and J ends lost 2 bases and 0 bases, in that order; junction bases with no gene match: 3. Germline V gene data show CDR1 as LGHDT and CDR2 as YNNKEL (reference sequence). DNA of the CDR3: TGTGCCAGCAGCCAAAAGCGGGGGATCTCCTACGAGCAGTACTTC. It codes for CASSQKRGISYEQYF.

This clonotype was counted between two and nine times. The V and J genes are TRBV4-1 and TRBJ2-3; 13 nucleotides match TRBD2. V lost 4 bases to trimming and J lost 10 bases; unmatched junction nucleotides: 11. The germline V gene has CDR1 MGHRA and CDR2 YSYEKL. The CDR3 is 16 residues long. The CDR3 protein is CASSRLTSGGEGPQYF. In nucleotides, the CDR3 is TGCGCCAGCAGCCGATTAACTAGCGGGGGGGAGGGACCGCAGTATTTT.

The rearrangement joins TRBV6-5 to TRBJ1-1; 8 positions agree with TRBD1. CDR3 length equals 15 residues. V shed 5 bases, J shed 7 bases, and the junction held 12 bases outside the gene matches. Germline lookup yields CDR1 MNHEY and CDR2 SVGAGI. CDR3 loop: CASSPGTGSPIEAFF. The CDR3 DNA sequence: TGTGCCAGCAGTCCAGGGACAGGCAGCCCAATTGAAGCTTTCTTT.

The rearrangement uses TRBV7-2 and TRBJ2-7; D ambiguous. Germline values: CDR1 SGHTA, CDR2 FQGNSA. The ends were cut back, 5 bases at V and 3 bases at J, with 14 bases in the middle. The CDR3 totals 14 residues. In DNA form, the CDR3 reads TGTGCCAGCAGCAGACGGATTAGTGTCTACGAGCAGTACTTC. Residues: CASSRRISVYEQYF.

In the case of this clonotype: Compared with germline, one end of the junction differs, possibly owing to a read error. V and J are TRBV29-1 and TRBJ2-7; D uncertain. Germline CDR1 and CDR2: SQVTM and ANQGSEA. The CDR3 totals 13 residues. The CDR3 spells CSVARALSYVQYF. CDR3 sequence (DNA): TGCAGCGTTGCCAGAGCCCTCTCCTACGTGCAGTACTTC.

Notes on this clonotype: A read error is possible here, since a much larger clone lies one base away. The rearrangement joins TRBV20-1 to TRBJ1-2, with TRBD1 identical over 7 bases. The germline V gene has CDR1 DFQATT and CDR2 SNEGSKA (reference sequence). CDR3 length equals 13 residues. CDR3: CSARRQGGDGCTF. The CDR3 bases are TGCAGTGCTAGACGCCAGGGGGGAGATGGCTGCACCTTC.

This clonotype was recorded a few times. This chain uses TRBV10-3 with TRBJ1-2; no firm D call. The CDR3 runs to 12 residues. Deletions cut 8 bases from V and 8 bases from J, with 15 bases between. The germline V gene has CDR1 ENHRY and CDR2 SYGVKD. CDR3 in amino acids: CAIGETPKGYTF. CDR3 coding DNA: TGTGCCATCGGAGAGACGCCCAAGGGCTACACCTTC.

The rearrangement joins TRBV6-6 to TRBJ1-5; 8 positions match TRBD1. From germline, CDR1 is MNHNY and CDR2 SVGAGI (reference sequence). The length of the CDR3 is 16 residues. The J segment lost 9 bases and the V segment lost 6 bases, leaving 16 bases of the junction unmatched. The CDR3 DNA reads TGTGCCAGCAGCCTAGGGACAGGAAATATCATTTGGCCCCAGCATTTT. This gives the protein CASSLGTGNIIWPQHF.

The rearrangement links TRBV5-1 to TRBJ2-7; D not certain. The CDR3 is made up of 14 amino acids. Trimming stripped 0 bases from V and 2 bases from J, with 9 bases between. CDR1 SGHRS and CDR2 YFSETQ come from the germline V gene. The CDR3 bases are TGCGCCAGCAGCTTGGATAGGGTGACCTACGAGCAGTACTTC. Translating gives CASSLDRVTYEQYF.

This chain links TRBV20-1 with TRBJ2-3; a possible D gene is TRBD2 (6 bases). Trimming removed 1 base at V and 0 bases at J, with 14 bases between. CDR1 and CDR2 (germline): DFQATT, SNEGSKA (reference sequence). The CDR3 totals 16 residues. The CDR3 nucleotides are TGCAGTGCTAGAGTGGGGCGGGGTATTAGCACAGATACGCAGTATTTT. This translates into CSARVGRGISTDTQYF.

The CDR3 DNA is TGTGCCAGCAGCCAGGGACCGGCCGGCAATGAGCAGTTCTTC. As protein: CASSQGPAGNEQFF. The chain uses TRBV7-3 and TRBJ2-1; either TRBD1 or TRBD2 may fit D (5 bases each). CDR1 is SGHTA and CDR2 is FQGTGA in the germline V gene. This CDR3 region has 14 residues. Trimming removed 5 bases at V and 6 bases at J, with 14 bases between.

There are a few counts of this clonotype. The chain recombines TRBV20-1 with TRBJ2-7; no clear D. Germline loops: CDR1 DFQATT, CDR2 SNEGSKA (reference sequence). The V end lost 0 bases, the J end lost 0 bases, and 12 bases lay between the germline ends. This CDR3 has 15 residues. CDR3 residues: CSARDGDTLSYEQYF. CDR3 bases: TGCAGTGCTAGAGACGGAGACACGCTCTCCTACGAGCAGTACTTC.

This clonotype turned up a few times. The chain recombines TRBV5-1 with TRBJ2-7; 7 bases match TRBD2. Trimming cost V 4 bases and J 5 bases; bases outside gene matches: 6. Germline V gene lookup returns CDR1 SGHRS and CDR2 YFSETQ. The CDR3 extends over 13 amino acids. CDR3 loop: CASSRLGGDEQYF. As DNA, the CDR3 is TGCGCCAGCAGCCGTTTGGGAGGGGACGAGCAGTACTTC.

The gene calls are TRBV7-9 and TRBJ2-7; 8 positions agree with TRBD1. J lost 4 bases, V lost 4 bases, and 12 bases had no gene match. The CDR3 loop spans 16 amino acids. From germline, CDR1 is SEHNR and CDR2 FQNEAQ (reference sequence). The CDR3 loop is CASSSTGVGAHYEQYF. The DNA for the CDR3 is TGTGCCAGCAGCTCGACAGGGGTGGGGGCGCATTACGAGCAGTACTTC.

For the CDR3, the DNA is TGCAGCGTTGCCTTAAACTCTGGAAACACCATATATTTT. Translation: CSVALNSGNTIYF. The genes are TRBV29-1 and TRBJ1-3; D not resolved. This CDR3 has 13 amino acids. With 4 bases removed from V and 0 bases from J, the gap between germline ends came to 7 bases. Germline V gives CDR1 SQVTM, CDR2 ANQGSEA.

This clonotype was observed a handful of times. The rearrangement uses TRBV6-5 and TRBJ1-6, with 8 bases that match TRBD1. J gave up 6 bases and V 6 bases, and 4 bases lay outside the gene matches. Germline V lookup: CDR1 MNHEY, CDR2 SVGAGI. The CDR3 covers 14 residues. The CDR3 region has the DNA TGTGCCAGCAGATTCGGACAGGGTAATTCACCCCTCCACTTT. Translation: CASRFGQGNSPLHF.

The V and J genes are TRBV12-3 or TRBV12-4 and TRBJ2-3, with 11 bases fitting TRBD2. With V trimmed by 5 bases and J by 5 bases, 9 bases remained unmatched. The CDR3 runs to 16 residues. Written as DNA, the CDR3 is TGTGCCAGCAGTACACTTAGCGGGGGGGCGGAAGATACGCAGTATTTT. It encodes CASSTLSGGAEDTQYF.

Only a few counts were recorded for this clonotype. The chain links TRBV4-3 to TRBJ2-3, with a possible D match to TRBD1 (6 bases). The germline V and J ends were trimmed by 4 bases and 3 bases, with 17 bases remaining between them. This CDR3 is 16 amino acids long. Germline values: CDR1 LGHNA, CDR2 YSLEER. The chain's CDR3 is CASSLLTGLGTDTQYF. CDR3 bases: TGCGCCAGCAGCCTCCTTACAGGGTTAGGGACAGATACGCAGTATTTT.

This clonotype was recorded many times. The chain employs TRBV29-1 and TRBJ2-5; 9 bases are a match to TRBD1. Germline V lookup: CDR1 SQVTM, CDR2 ANQGSEA. The CDR3 runs to 12 residues. V lost 8 bases and J lost 5; bases outside the gene matches: 6. DNA of the CDR3: TGCAGCTCTACAGGGGGCAGGGAGACCCAGTACTTC. Translating gives CSSTGGRETQYF.

This clonotype was observed a single time. CDR3 loop: CSVPGGYEQYF. Written as DNA, the CDR3 is TGCAGTGTCCCGGGGGGCTACGAGCAGTACTTC. The V and J genes are TRBV20-1 and TRBJ2-4, with 7 bases aligning to TRBD2. With the DNA end fitting TRBJ2-7 better, the J assignment may be wrong. CDR1 is DFQATT and CDR2 is SNEGSKA in the germline V gene (reference sequence). This CDR3 has 11 residues.